These 32 T cell receptor beta chains were all obtained from the same sample, sequenced in a study of cytomegalovirus exposure and HLA in healthy donors. With 60 Vbeta and 13 Jbeta primers, the PCR was carried out. Sequencing used immunoSEQ multiplex PCR; TCRdb keeps in-frame clones, though not all of them. The sample records around 90,000 clones, 64% being singletons. Sequenced input: PBMCs. These receptor sequences come from a human donor in good health.

The V call is TRBV5-5, the J call TRBJ1-5; D not resolved. The CDR3 runs to 18 residues. Germline V gene sequence: CDR1 SGHKS, CDR2 YYEKEE (reference sequence). The ends were cut back, 0 bases at V and 1 base at J, with 17 bases in the middle. This CDR3 reads CASSLALLAARSNQPQHF. DNA for the CDR3: TGTGCCAGCAGCTTGGCCCTGTTAGCCGCTCGAAGCAATCAGCCCCAGCATTTT.

This clone was detected only a few times. J is TRBJ1-5 and V is TRBV6-1, with D hard to call. This CDR3 region has 13 residues. The V and J ends lost 4 bases and 0 bases respectively, with 4 bases between them. Germline V gene data show CDR1 as MNHNS and CDR2 as SASEGT. This CDR3 reads CASSAYSNQPQHF. CDR3 bases: TGTGCCAGCAGTGCGTATAGCAATCAGCCCCAGCATTTT.

The chain has TRBV7-2 and TRBJ1-2; 9 bases are shared with TRBD1. Germline CDR1 reads SGHTA; CDR2 reads FQGNSA. The V segment lost 4 bases and the J segment 5 bases; nucleotides outside the gene matches: 11. The length of the CDR3 is 16 residues. In DNA, the CDR3 is TGTGCCAGCAGCTGGCCCCGGGACAGGGCCTTTTATGGCTACACCTTC. This encodes CASSWPRDRAFYGYTF.

This clone has just a few counts. The junction shows a germline mismatch at one end, possibly a read error. The chain has TRBV7-7 and TRBJ2-7, with D perhaps TRBD2 (5 bases). CDR3 length: 15 amino acids. Germline assignment: CDR1 SSHAT and CDR2 FNYEAQ (reference sequence). In DNA form, the CDR3 reads TGTGCTAGCAGCCCGGGGAGCGCCATCACCTACGAGCAGTACTTC. Its protein product is CASSPGSAITYEQYF.

This clone occurred a few times. V and J are TRBV6-1 and TRBJ2-3; TRBD1 matches 10 bases. The germline gives CDR1 MNHNS, CDR2 SASEGT. The ends lost 6 bases at V and 4 bases at J; junction bases unmatched: 1. The CDR3 is 13 residues long. The CDR3 loop reads CASRGQGADTQYF. The CDR3, as DNA: TGTGCCAGCAGAGGACAGGGGGCAGATACGCAGTATTTT.

The rearrangement links TRBV6-1 to TRBJ1-4; D possibly corresponds to TRBD1 (6 bases). Trimming pared 4 bases from V and 8 bases from J, leaving 11 bases between. The CDR3 has 13 amino acids. CDR1 and CDR2 (germline): MNHNS, SASEGT. CDR3: CASSAGGWEKLFF. The CDR3 DNA reads TGTGCCAGCAGTGCTGGGGGCTGGGAAAAACTGTTTTTT.

This chain connects TRBV27 to TRBJ2-3, with D possibly matching TRBD2 (6 bases). Germline V gene lookup returns CDR1 MNHEY and CDR2 SMNVEV (reference sequence). Trimming removed 0 bases at V and 2 bases at J, with 18 bases between. CDR3 length: 18 amino acids. The CDR3 sequence: CASSLSGRGIGVTDTQYF. CDR3 nucleotides: TGTGCCAGCAGTTTATCAGGCCGGGGGATTGGAGTCACAGATACGCAGTATTTT.

This chain connects TRBV5-8 to TRBJ2-5; D remains ambiguous. The tail of the sequence fits TRBJ2-7 better, so the J call may be wrong. From germline, CDR1 is SGHTS and CDR2 YDEGEE. This CDR3 has 11 residues. CDR3 sequence: CASSLVGEQYF. CDR3 DNA sequence: TGTGCCAGCAGCTTGGTGGGCGAGCAGTACTTC.

V gene TRBV5-5 combines with J gene TRBJ1-3; TRBD1 might be the D (6 bases). V lost 4 bases and J lost 4, with 15 bases in between. The CDR3 totals 15 residues. Germline V gene data show CDR1 as SGHKS and CDR2 as YYEKEE (reference sequence). CDR3 residues: CASSPPRTDGNTIYF. The DNA of the CDR3 is TGTGCCAGCAGCCCCCCACGGACAGACGGAAACACCATATATTTT.

The chain links TRBV29-1 to TRBJ1-1; 9 nucleotides align to TRBD1. V trimming: 7 bases; J trimming: 4 bases; junction bases outside the gene matches: 7. Germline loops: CDR1 SQVTM, CDR2 ANQGSEA. This CDR3 has 13 amino acids. The CDR3 DNA reads TGCAGCGCAACTTACAGGGGGCCCACTGAAGCTTTCTTT. Its protein product is CSATYRGPTEAFF. Combining the CDR3 with reference TRBV29-1 and TRBJ1-1 gives the whole variable domain SAVISQKPSRDICQRGTSLTIQCQVDSQVTMMFWYRQQPGQSLTLIATANQGSEATYESGFVIDKFPISRPNLTFSTLTVSNMSPEDSSIYLCSATYRGPTEAFFGQGTRLTVV.

This chain uses TRBV5-4 with TRBJ1-1; the D is unclear. Germline CDR1 reads SGHNT; CDR2 reads YYREEE (reference sequence). V lost 1 base to trimming and J lost 1 base, with 5 bases between them. The CDR3 loop spans 13 amino acids. The CDR3: CASSLIRNTEAFF. The CDR3 nucleotides are TGTGCCAGCAGCTTGATCAGGAACACTGAAGCTTTCTTT.

J is TRBJ1-5 and V is TRBV18; D call uncertain. Germline values: CDR1 KGHSH, CDR2 LQKENI. The CDR3 is 15 amino acids. V dropped 4 bases and J dropped 0 bases, with 10 bases sitting between them. The DNA for the CDR3 is TGTGCCAGCTCACTCCTTCAGGATAGCAATCAGCCCCAGCATTTT. Protein product: CASSLLQDSNQPQHF.

The rearrangement joins TRBV14 to TRBJ1-2; 7 nucleotides align to TRBD1. CDR3 length equals 13 residues. Trimming took 4 bases from V and 8 from J; bases not matched to a gene: 7. Looked up from germline, CDR1 is SGHDN and CDR2 is FVKESK. The CDR3 DNA sequence: TGTGCCAGCAGCCTACAGGGGTTTGGGGGCTACACCTTC. This encodes CASSLQGFGGYTF.

This chain joins TRBV7-2 and TRBJ1-2, with D possibly matching TRBD1 (5 bases). Trimming took 3 bases from V and 2 from J, leaving 22 bases between them. CDR3 length: 18 residues. Germline V gives CDR1 SGHTA, CDR2 FQGNSA. In DNA form, the CDR3 reads TGTGCCAGCAGCTTTCAGCGGGCGGGGACTGCACCCAACTATGGCTACACCTTC. Translating gives CASSFQRAGTAPNYGYTF.

CDR3 amino acids: CASSPLQGIMTEAFF. In DNA, the CDR3 is TGTGCCAGCTCACCGTTACAGGGGATAATGACTGAAGCTTTCTTT. The chain links TRBV18 to TRBJ1-1; 7 nucleotides agree with TRBD1. After removal of 3 bases from V and 5 bases from J, the junction contained 9 bases not matched to a gene. The CDR3 sequence is 15 residues long. CDR1 and CDR2 from the germline V gene are KGHSH and LQKENI.

This clone was seen only a few times. This chain links TRBV7-7 with TRBJ2-7; 8 nucleotides align to TRBD1. Losses at the gene ends were 5 bases for V and 4 bases for J; bases not matched to a gene: 7. The CDR3 is made up of 14 amino acids. Germline CDR1 and CDR2: SSHAT and FNYEAQ (reference sequence). The CDR3 spells CASSAQGAGYEQYF. The CDR3 nucleotides are TGTGCCAGCAGCGCCCAGGGGGCCGGGTACGAGCAGTACTTC.

This chain links TRBV2 with TRBJ1-4; 9 bases map to TRBD1. CDR3 length: 15 residues. V gave up 6 bases and J gave up 6 bases; unmatched junction bases: 8. Germline values: CDR1 SNHLY, CDR2 FYNNEI. CDR3 sequence (DNA): TGTGCCAGCAGCCTCGGACAGGGGATATATGAAAAACTGTTTTTT. Amino acids: CASSLGQGIYEKLFF.

This clone was observed a handful of times. CDR3 sequence reads: CASSEWWSRTLHF. The CDR3, as DNA: TGTGCCAGCAGTGAATGGTGGAGTAGGACCCTCCACTTT. The genes are TRBV2 and TRBJ1-6; D gene ambiguous. The CDR3 is 13 amino acids. In germline, CDR1 is SNHLY, CDR2 FYNNEI. Trimming cost V 2 bases and J 14 bases, with 13 bases left between them. Variable domain in full (rest from reference TRBV2 and TRBJ1-6): EPEVTQTPSHQVTQMGQEVILRCVPISNHLYFYWYRQILGQKVEFLVSFYNNEISEKSEIFDDQFSVERPDGSNFTLKIRSTKLEDSAMYFCASSEWWSRTLHFGNGTRLTVT.

This clone was recorded a few times. The gene calls are TRBV19 and TRBJ1-5, with D hard to call. In germline, CDR1 is LNHDA, CDR2 SQIVND (reference sequence). V lost 4 bases to trimming and J lost 0 bases, with 10 bases between them. CDR3 length: 15 residues. The CDR3 bases are TGTGCCAGTAGTAGGGAGACAATTAGCAATCAGCCCCAGCATTTT. It translates to CASSRETISNQPQHF.

The rearrangement joins TRBV6-5 to TRBJ1-1; 9 bases match TRBD1. V dropped 6 bases and J dropped 11; count of bases not matched to a gene: 13. The V gene's germline CDR1 is MNHEY and CDR2 SVGAGI. The CDR3 sequence is 14 residues long. The CDR3 here is CASRETGTGIDAFF. The CDR3 DNA reads as TGTGCCAGCAGGGAGACCGGGACAGGGATAGATGCTTTCTTT.

This chain uses TRBV2 with TRBJ2-5; weak D call: TRBD2 (6 bases). The CDR3 is 17 amino acids. V was shortened by 1 base and J by 1 base, with 16 bases between the two germline ends. Per germline, CDR1 SNHLY and CDR2 FYNNEI. The DNA of the CDR3 is TGTGCCAGCAGTGAAGAACTACGGGGGATATCCCAAGAGACCCAGTACTTC. This codes for CASSEELRGISQETQYF.

This sequence joins TRBV5-1 and TRBJ1-2; D not resolved. The germline V and J ends were trimmed by 4 bases and 3 bases, with 16 bases remaining between them. CDR1 SGHRS and CDR2 YFSETQ come from the germline V gene. There are 15 residues in the CDR3. The DNA of the CDR3 is TGCGCCAGCAGCAACGTCCCCGGGGAACACTATGGCTACACCTTC. Its translation: CASSNVPGEHYGYTF.

The V and J genes are TRBV6-1 and TRBJ1-2; 9 nucleotides match TRBD1. CDR3 length equals 15 residues. CDR1 and CDR2 (germline): MNHNS, SASEGT. V gave up 6 bases and J gave up 5 bases; unmatched junction bases: 10. The CDR3 bases are TGTGCCAGCAGGGGTGGAGGACAGGGGAAATATGGCTACACCTTC. Translation gives CASRGGGQGKYGYTF.

This clone was recorded a few times. The gene calls are TRBV9 and TRBJ1-2; tentatively, D is TRBD1 (5 bases). Germline lookup yields CDR1 SGDLS and CDR2 YYNGEE. Trimming pared 2 bases from V and 6 bases from J, leaving 11 bases between. This CDR3 spans 13 amino acids. CDR3 sequence (DNA): TGTGCCAGCAGCGTGGGCTGGGGGGATGGCTACACCTTC. Translating gives CASSVGWGDGYTF.

This clone was counted once. The chain carries TRBV6-6 and TRBJ1-2; D remains unclear. The germline V gene has CDR1 MNHNY and CDR2 SVGAGI (reference sequence). Trimming removed 5 bases from V and 8 bases from J, with 21 bases in between. The CDR3 totals 15 residues. The DNA for the CDR3 is TGTGCCAGCAGTAGGCTAACCCCCGCGGGGAGCGGCTACACCTTC. Encoded protein: CASSRLTPAGSGYTF.

The chain joins TRBV7-3 to TRBJ1-6; D not resolved. V dropped 4 bases and J dropped 4 bases, with 5 bases sitting between them. In germline, CDR1 is SGHTA, CDR2 FQGTGA. CDR3 length equals 13 residues. The CDR3 here is CASSSGYNSPLHF. CDR3 nucleotide sequence: TGTGCCAGCAGCTCCGGGTATAATTCACCCCTCCACTTT.

V and J are TRBV5-1 and TRBJ2-7; 7 nucleotides align to TRBD1. Trimming cost V 0 bases and J 1 base; bases outside gene matches: 4. CDR1 is SGHRS and CDR2 is YFSETQ in the germline V gene. The CDR3 loop spans 15 amino acids. The CDR3 reads CASSLVRGQSYEQYF. CDR3 DNA sequence: TGCGCCAGCAGCTTGGTTAGGGGGCAATCCTACGAGCAGTACTTC.

This clone was seen only a few times. This chain connects TRBV5-5 to TRBJ1-3; D uncertain. V was shortened by 3 bases and J by 1 base, with 17 bases between the two germline ends. Per germline, CDR1 SGHKS and CDR2 YYEKEE (reference sequence). The length of the CDR3 is 17 residues. CDR3 sequence: CASSSTFWSSSGNTIYF. The CDR3 DNA reads as TGTGCCAGCAGCTCTACCTTTTGGTCCTCTTCTGGAAACACCATATATTTT.

This clone has a handful of counts. V usage is TRBV19 and J usage is TRBJ1-4, with TRBD1 identical over 10 bases. V lost 1 base to trimming and J lost 7 bases; unmatched junction nucleotides: 3. The CDR3 loop spans 15 amino acids. Germline CDR1 is LNHDA and CDR2 is SQIVND (reference sequence). The CDR3 nucleotides read TGTGCCAGTAGTATAGCGAGACAGGGGGCTGAAAAACTGTTTTTT. It encodes CASSIARQGAEKLFF.

The V and J genes are TRBV6-5 and TRBJ1-2; D is unresolved. The CDR3 spans 16 residues. Trimming cost V 0 bases and J 4 bases, with 15 bases left between them. The germline gives CDR1 MNHEY, CDR2 SVGAGI. This chain's CDR3 is CASSYSRLRSSYGYTF. The CDR3 DNA follows: TGTGCCAGCAGTTACTCGAGACTGAGATCGTCCTATGGCTACACCTTC.

The chain carries TRBV18 and TRBJ2-3, with D perhaps TRBD2 (5 bases). The CDR3 length is 15 residues. Germline-derived CDR1 and CDR2 are KGHSH and LQKENI. V was pared by 2 bases and J by 2 bases, with 11 bases between. The CDR3, as DNA: TGTGCCAGCTCACCAGTCCCCGGGGACACAGATACGCAGTATTTT. Encoded protein: CASSPVPGDTDTQYF.

J is TRBJ2-6 and V is TRBV7-3; TRBD2 is a possible D gene (5 bases). This CDR3 is built from 19 residues. V was clipped by 3 bases and J by 1 base, with 19 bases between them. Germline V gene sequence: CDR1 SGHTA, CDR2 FQGTGA. The CDR3 loop is CASSLGRGNPYSGANVLTF. For the CDR3, the DNA is TGTGCCAGCAGCTTGGGCAGAGGGAACCCATATTCTGGGGCCAACGTCCTGACTTTC.